The 17 T cell receptor beta chains below were found in one sample sequenced in a study of regulatory T cells in long-lasting Graves disease. Time point given: newly diagnosed GD, antithyroid drugs for less than 3 months. The TCR library used RNA extracted from PBMCs. Investigators prepared the TCR beta libraries by applying iRepertoire HTBI primers and Arm-PCR of CDR3 regions. One entry per CDR3 protein, called by TCRdb with MiXCR from the multiplex PCR reads. Here the sample spans some 330,000 distinct CDR3 sequences, approximately 10% being singletons. The sample was also reused in another study, on T cells in Graves' hyperthyroidism and ophthalmopathy.

The source material was peripheral blood mononuclear cells (PBMCs), sampled at new diagnosis, from a patient treated with antithyroid drugs. These receptors all stem from a woman between 18 and 29 years old with Graves disease.

This clonotype was observed a handful of times. With a much larger clone just one base away, this may be a read error. The chain links TRBV13 to TRBJ2-7; TRBD1 matches 8 bases. Germline CDR1 reads PRHDT; CDR2 reads FYEKMQ (reference sequence). The CDR3 length is 16 residues. CDR3 sequence reads: CANSPTRTGFQNEQYF. The CDR3 nucleotides read TGTGCCAACAGCCCAACTCGGACAGGGTTTCAAAACGAGCAGTACTTC.

The chain has TRBV7-2 and TRBJ2-1; D may be TRBD1 or TRBD2 (5 bases each). CDR1 SGHTA and CDR2 FQGNSA come from the germline V gene. V was pared by 1 base and J by 5 bases, with 12 bases between. The CDR3 has 15 amino acids. The CDR3 loop reads CASSLGDEINNEQFF. CDR3 nucleotide sequence: TGTGCCAGCAGCTTAGGGGACGAGATTAACAATGAGCAGTTCTTC.

This clonotype was counted a few times. The chain combines TRBV9 with TRBJ2-3; D possibly corresponds to TRBD2 (5 bases). With 0 bases removed from V and 2 bases from J, the gap between germline ends came to 16 bases. In germline, CDR1 is SGDLS, CDR2 YYNGEE. The CDR3 extends over 17 amino acids. The CDR3 region is CASSVDRGSDATDTQYF. The CDR3 nucleotides read TGTGCCAGCAGCGTAGATCGGGGTTCGGATGCCACAGATACGCAGTATTTT.

This clonotype was detected ten times or more. The V call is TRBV7-9, the J call TRBJ2-3; D is perhaps TRBD1 (7 bases). Germline CDR1 and CDR2: SEHNR and FQNEAQ (reference sequence). V lost 10 bases and J lost 0, with 14 bases in between. The CDR3 spans 14 residues. This chain's CDR3 is CATGGGPSTDTQYF. CDR3 sequence (DNA): TGTGCCACAGGGGGAGGCCCTAGCACAGATACGCAGTATTTT.

This clonotype was found a few times. The chain employs TRBV9 and TRBJ2-5; 7 positions agree with TRBD2. Germline CDR1 and CDR2: SGDLS and YYNGEE. The CDR3 contains 16 residues. Germline trimming cut 0 bases from V and 2 bases from J; bases unmatched to any gene: 7. The CDR3 coding sequence is TGTGCCAGCAGCGTAGAGGCGGGAGTGAATCAAGAGACCCAGTACTTC. Amino acid sequence: CASSVEAGVNQETQYF.

This clonotype was picked up many times. This chain joins TRBV20-1 and TRBJ1-5, with D perhaps TRBD1 (6 bases). V was shortened by 3 bases and J by 5 bases, with 17 bases between the two germline ends. Looked up from germline, CDR1 is DFQATT and CDR2 is SNEGSKA (reference sequence). CDR3 size: 15 residues. DNA for the CDR3: TGCAGTGCTAGTGGAAGGGCAGGGGATCATCAGCCCCAGCATTTT. This encodes CSASGRAGDHQPQHF.

This clonotype was found many times. J is TRBJ2-3 and V is TRBV24-1, with 9 positions matching TRBD1. Germline V gene data show CDR1 as KGHDR and CDR2 as SFDVKD. This CDR3 is 16 amino acids long. V shed 4 bases, J shed 3 bases, and the junction held 7 bases outside the gene matches. The CDR3 nucleotides read TGTGCCACCAGTGACGCTACCGGGACAGGGACAGATACGCAGTATTTT. Its translation: CATSDATGTGTDTQYF.

This clonotype was recorded at least ten times. V and J are TRBV7-2 and TRBJ1-3; D not certain. Looked up from germline, CDR1 is SGHTA and CDR2 is FQGNSA. CDR3 size: 15 residues. Trimming left V 4 bases short and J 2 bases short, with 12 bases between. This CDR3 is CASSSHGKAGNTIYF. DNA for the CDR3: TGTGCCAGCAGCTCGCACGGGAAAGCTGGAAACACCATATATTTT.

The genes are TRBV20-1 and TRBJ1-2; 9 bases are a match to TRBD1. The CDR3 totals 15 residues. Germline assignment: CDR1 DFQATT and CDR2 SNEGSKA (reference sequence). V shed 0 bases and J 3 bases; nucleotides not matched to a gene: 5. The CDR3 reads CSARDPGQGHYGYTF. The CDR3 DNA follows: TGCAGTGCTAGAGATCCGGGACAGGGACACTATGGCTACACCTTC.

This clonotype was observed a handful of times. The rearrangement uses TRBV25-1 and TRBJ2-2; D is possibly TRBD1 (6 bases). Germline V gene data show CDR1 as MGHDK and CDR2 as SYGVNS. This CDR3 has 19 residues. Trimming cost V 0 bases and J 5 bases, with 22 bases left between them. Here the CDR3 DNA reads TGTGCCAGCAGTGAATATTACGCAGGGGCAGGTCGAGGGACCGGGGAGCTGTTTTTT. It specifies CASSEYYAGAGRGTGELFF.

This clonotype was counted ten times or more. The rearrangement joins TRBV12-3 or TRBV12-4 to TRBJ2-1; maybe TRBD1 (5 bases). The length of the CDR3 is 13 residues. V was trimmed by 6 bases and J by 5 bases, leaving 11 bases between them. The CDR3 loop is CASRRLGDNEQFF. CDR3 DNA: TGTGCCAGCAGGCGCCTAGGGGACAATGAGCAGTTCTTC.

A few counts support this clonotype. The rearrangement uses TRBV7-3 and TRBJ2-5, with D unclear. Trimming took 8 bases from V and 1 from J, leaving 11 bases between them. Germline CDR1 is SGHTA and CDR2 is FQGTGA. The CDR3 extends over 13 amino acids. CDR3 region: CASSGWSQETQYF. CDR3 nucleotide sequence: TGTGCCAGCTCCGGGTGGTCCCAAGAGACCCAGTACTTC. The full variable domain, rest sourced from reference TRBV7-3 and TRBJ2-5, is GAGVSQTPSNKVTEKGKYVELRCDPISGHTALYWYRQSLGQGPEFLIYFQGTGAADDSGLPNDRFFAVRPEGSVSTLKIQRTERGDSAVYLCASSGWSQETQYFGPGTRLLVL.

This clonotype was counted a few times. J is TRBJ1-6 and V is TRBV20-1; D remains unclear. V lost 3 bases and J 6 bases, leaving 18 bases between the germline ends. CDR1 and CDR2 (germline): DFQATT, SNEGSKA (reference sequence). The CDR3 consists of 16 residues. In DNA, the CDR3 is TGCAGTGCTAGCAGCCCCGGGATCTTTGGTAATTCACCCCTCCACTTT. This translates into CSASSPGIFGNSPLHF.

This clonotype was observed a handful of times. The rearrangement uses TRBV20-1 and TRBJ2-1; 8 bases map to TRBD2. Germline values: CDR1 DFQATT, CDR2 SNEGSKA (reference sequence). The CDR3 totals 13 residues. After removal of 5 bases from V and 10 bases from J, the junction contained 10 bases not matched to a gene. The DNA for the CDR3 is TGCAGTGCTTACATTGCGGGGGGTGGGGAGCAGTTCTTC. Translation gives CSAYIAGGGEQFF.

This clonotype has at least ten counts. The chain employs TRBV20-1 and TRBJ2-5; 10 bases align to TRBD2. In germline, CDR1 is DFQATT, CDR2 SNEGSKA (reference sequence). This CDR3 is 16 amino acids long. Losses at the gene ends were 6 bases for V and 0 bases for J; bases not matched to a gene: 10. Here the CDR3 DNA reads TGCAGTGCAAACTCACGGACTAGCGGATACCAAGAGACCCAGTACTTC. Translated: CSANSRTSGYQETQYF.

V and J are TRBV10-3 and TRBJ1-2, with 7 bases that match TRBD1. V trimming: 4 bases; J trimming: 6 bases; junction bases outside the gene matches: 11. Germline V CDR1 and CDR2: ENHRY, SYGVKD. The CDR3 covers 15 residues. The CDR3 reads CAISVNRGEIHGYTF. Here the CDR3 DNA reads TGTGCCATCAGTGTCAACAGGGGCGAGATCCATGGCTACACCTTC.

The chain carries TRBV13 and TRBJ2-1, with 12 bases fitting TRBD2. Germline CDR1 and CDR2: PRHDT and FYEKMQ (reference sequence). Trimming took 3 bases from V and 6 from J; bases not matched to a gene: 24. The CDR3 spans 22 residues. The CDR3 is CASSFWPRPRLAGVPEGNEQFF. The CDR3 DNA sequence: TGTGCCAGCAGCTTCTGGCCGCGCCCAAGACTAGCGGGGGTTCCCGAGGGCAATGAGCAGTTCTTC.